Below, 6 T cell receptor beta chains from the same sample are listed, as sequenced in a study of PD-1 blockade in mismatch repair-deficient tumors. TCRdb keeps only in-frame clones here, not all; method: immunoSEQ multiplex PCR. The sample has some 110,000 clones, approximately 80% seen once; the top ten hold roughly 4.5%. Sequencing used peripheral blood, obtained 60 weeks after starting pembrolizumab. These receptor sequences come from an adult with mismatch repair-deficient cancer.

The V gene is TRBV10-3, the J gene TRBJ2-5; D might be TRBD1 (6 bases). CDR1 ENHRY and CDR2 SYGVKD come from the germline V gene. Trimming pared 10 bases from V and 4 bases from J, leaving 19 bases between. The CDR3 consists of 14 residues. CDR3 DNA sequence: TGTGCCACCAGAAGGGCAGGGGATAGAGAGACCCAGTACTTC. The encoded protein is CATRRAGDRETQYF.

The chain links TRBV27 to TRBJ2-1; 8 bases agree with TRBD2. The CDR3 is made up of 11 amino acids. The ends lost 5 bases at V and 15 bases at J; junction bases unmatched: 6. Germline-derived CDR1 and CDR2 are MNHEY and SMNVEV (reference sequence). The CDR3 bases are TGTGCCAGCAGTAGCGGGGGCGGTGGGTTCTTC. This gives the protein CASSSGGGGFF.

This clone was seen only once. The chain employs TRBV7-3 and TRBJ2-5, with TRBD1 as a possible D gene (6 bases). There are 14 residues in the CDR3. Per the germline V gene, CDR1 is SGHTA and CDR2 is FQGTGA. Trimming removed 1 base at V and 5 bases at J, with 11 bases between. The CDR3 bases are TGTGCCAGCAGCTTAAGGGGGCGCCGGGAGACCCAGTACTTC. Its translation is CASSLRGRRETQYF.

This chain links TRBV9 with TRBJ2-1; 7 nucleotides match TRBD2. With 4 bases clipped from V and 3 bases from J, the junction kept 4 bases outside the gene matches. CDR1 and CDR2 (germline): SGDLS, YYNGEE. The CDR3 totals 14 residues. As DNA, the CDR3 is TGTGCCAGCAGCTCCCGGGACTACTACAATGAGCAGTTCTTC. It translates to CASSSRDYYNEQFF.

V is TRBV2 and J is TRBJ1-1; 7 nucleotides match TRBD1. CDR3 length equals 13 residues. With V trimmed by 6 bases and J by 3 bases, 4 bases remained unmatched. Germline lookup yields CDR1 SNHLY and CDR2 FYNNEI. CDR3 DNA: TGTGCCAGCAGATCAGGGGGTCACACTGAAGCTTTCTTT. Translation: CASRSGGHTEAFF.

The rearrangement joins TRBV18 to TRBJ1-3; D not resolved. The CDR3 loop spans 16 amino acids. CDR1 KGHSH and CDR2 LQKENI come from the germline V gene. V was trimmed by 8 bases and J by 1 base, leaving 18 bases between them. CDR3 nucleotide sequence: TGTGCCAGCGGACCGGGATACTACCTTTCTGGAAACACCATATATTTT. The encoded protein is CASGPGYYLSGNTIYF.